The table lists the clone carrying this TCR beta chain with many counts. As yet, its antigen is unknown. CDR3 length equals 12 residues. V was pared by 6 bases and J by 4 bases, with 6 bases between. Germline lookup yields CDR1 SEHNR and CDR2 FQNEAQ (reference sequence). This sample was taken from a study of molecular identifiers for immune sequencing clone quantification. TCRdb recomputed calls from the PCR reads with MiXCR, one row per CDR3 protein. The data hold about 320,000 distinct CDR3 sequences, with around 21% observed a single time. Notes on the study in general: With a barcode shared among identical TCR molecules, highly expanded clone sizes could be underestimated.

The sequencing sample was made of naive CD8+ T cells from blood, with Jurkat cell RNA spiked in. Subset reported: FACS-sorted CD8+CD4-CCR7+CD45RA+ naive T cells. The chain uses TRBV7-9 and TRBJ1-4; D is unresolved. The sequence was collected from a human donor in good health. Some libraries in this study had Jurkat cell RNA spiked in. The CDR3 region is CASSYYNEKLFF. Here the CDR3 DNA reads TGTGCCAGCAGTTATTATAATGAAAAACTGTTTTTT.